These 22 T cell receptor beta chains were sequenced from one sample in a study of shared clonotypes between healthy human individuals. Only in-frame clones appear in the TCRdb table, and some are missing; sequencing was by immunoSEQ multiplex PCR. This sample has about 2.4 million clones; more than 85% occur once, and the top ten carry approximately 0.36%. Sequencing was performed on naive CD4+ T cells from PBMCs. Subset indicated: CD45RA+ positively selected. These receptors all come from a man between 18 and 35 years old in good health. Some clones in this sample may be carry-over from other donors' samples.

The chain carries TRBV7-9 and TRBJ1-1; TRBD1 agrees at 11 bases. The junction had 10 bases not matched to a gene; V was cut back by 6 bases and J by 1 base. Germline CDR1 is SEHNR and CDR2 is FQNEAQ (reference sequence). The CDR3 runs 17 residues. CDR3 sequence: CASSPRTGGVGNTEAFF. In DNA, the CDR3 is TGTGCCAGCAGTCCAAGGACAGGGGGCGTGGGGAACACTGAAGCTTTCTTT.

V and J are TRBV18 and TRBJ2-7; 7 bases match TRBD1. The CDR3 covers 15 residues. Trimming took 3 bases from V and 4 from J; bases not matched to a gene: 9. CDR1 and CDR2 from the germline V gene are KGHSH and LQKENI. The CDR3 bases are TGTGCCAGCTCACCCTCTACCGGGACAGAGTACGAGCAGTACTTC. It codes for CASSPSTGTEYEQYF. Based on the CDR3 plus reference TRBV18 and TRBJ2-7, the full variable domain is NAGVMQNPRHLVRRRGQEARLRCSPMKGHSHVYWYRQLPEEGLKFMVYLQKENIIDESGMPKERFSAEFPKEGPSILRIQQVVRGDSAAYFCASSPSTGTEYEQYFGPGTRLTVT.

The chain couples TRBV28 to TRBJ2-5, with unresolved D. V was shortened by 2 bases and J by 4 bases, with 8 bases between the two germline ends. The CDR3 sequence is 13 residues long. The germline V gene encodes CDR1 MDHEN and CDR2 SYDVKM. CDR3 nucleotide sequence: TGTGCCAGCAGTTTACCCTCTCTAGAGACCCAGTACTTC. Its protein product is CASSLPSLETQYF.

V gene TRBV5-1 combines with J gene TRBJ2-7, with 7 bases fitting TRBD1. Trimming at V came to 3 bases and at J to 1 base, leaving 10 bases not matched to a gene. Germline V lookup: CDR1 SGHRS, CDR2 YFSETQ. The CDR3 covers 16 residues. Here the CDR3 reads CASSWDRDRKSYEQYF. The DNA for the CDR3 is TGCGCCAGCAGCTGGGACCGGGACAGAAAATCCTACGAGCAGTACTTC.

This chain connects TRBV5-4 to TRBJ2-7; the D gene is possibly TRBD2 (6 bases). The germline V gene has CDR1 SGHNT and CDR2 YYREEE (reference sequence). The CDR3 extends over 14 amino acids. V was cut by 5 bases and J by 6 bases, with 18 bases left in between. The CDR3 DNA reads as TGTGCCAGCAGTTATAGGGCCGCCGGGGGCGAGCAGTACTTC. Translation gives CASSYRAAGGEQYF.

This sequence joins TRBV5-5 and TRBJ1-3; D gene ambiguous. The germline V gene has CDR1 SGHKS and CDR2 YYEKEE (reference sequence). There are 16 residues in the CDR3. Trimming left V 6 bases short and J 1 base short, with 17 bases between. CDR3 in amino acids: CASTDFGPRSGNTIYF. In DNA form, the CDR3 reads TGTGCCAGCACCGATTTCGGGCCCCGGTCTGGAAACACCATATATTTT.

For this clone: Other DNA variants within this sample encode the same CDR3. The V gene is TRBV18, the J gene TRBJ2-5; D may be TRBD1 (5 bases). V lost 3 bases and J 5 bases, leaving 13 bases between the germline ends. The CDR3 runs to 14 residues. Germline-derived CDR1 and CDR2 are KGHSH and LQKENI. This CDR3 reads CASSPRQGVETQYF. The CDR3 DNA sequence: TGTGCCAGCTCACCTCGGCAGGGTGTCGAGACCCAGTACTTC.

The V call is TRBV19, the J call TRBJ2-7, with 7 bases aligning to TRBD1. Trimming removed 5 bases from V and 6 bases from J; junction bases left unmatched: 10. The length of the CDR3 is 14 residues. The germline V gene has CDR1 LNHDA and CDR2 SQIVND (reference sequence). This CDR3 is CASSERGLPSEQYF. As DNA, the CDR3 is TGTGCCAGTAGTGAAAGGGGGCTGCCAAGCGAGCAGTACTTC. Full variable domain (outside the CDR3, taken from reference TRBV19 and TRBJ2-7): DGGITQSPKYLFRKEGQNVTLSCEQNLNHDAMYWYRQDPGQGLRLIYYSQIVNDFQKGDIAEGYSVSREKKESFPLTVTSAQKNPTAFYLCASSERGLPSEQYFGPGTRLTVT.

The chain joins TRBV5-1 to TRBJ2-5, with D perhaps given as TRBD1 or TRBD2 (5 bases each). There are 15 residues in the CDR3. CDR1 and CDR2 from the germline V gene are SGHRS and YFSETQ. With 7 bases removed from V and 1 base from J, the gap between germline ends came to 17 bases. This CDR3 is CASADSGTLQETQYF. The CDR3 nucleotides are TGCGCCAGCGCTGACTCAGGGACCCTCCAAGAGACCCAGTACTTC. The variable domain in full, completed from reference TRBV5-1 and TRBJ2-5, reads KAGVTQTPRYLIKTRGQQVTLSCSPISGHRSVSWYQQTPGQGLQFLFEYFSETQRNKGNFPGRFSGRQFSNSRSEMNVSTLELGDSALYLCASADSGTLQETQYFGPGTRLLVL.

The chain employs TRBV10-3 and TRBJ2-5; the match to TRBD2 covers 7 bases. CDR1 is ENHRY, CDR2 SYGVKD, per germline. V lost 10 bases, J lost 7 bases, and 15 bases stayed unmatched. The CDR3 is 14 amino acids. This CDR3 is CASSGTIVFGTQYF. The CDR3, as DNA: TGTGCCAGTTCCGGGACTATCGTCTTTGGGACCCAGTACTTC.

This clone appeared once. This chain links TRBV6-5 with TRBJ2-7; D gene uncertain. Germline V gene lookup returns CDR1 MNHEY and CDR2 SVGAGI. CDR3 length: 14 amino acids. V dropped 6 bases and J dropped 3 bases, with 15 bases sitting between them. This CDR3 is CASSRQDGHYEQYF. The DNA of the CDR3 is TGTGCCAGCAGCCGCCAGGACGGGCACTACGAGCAGTACTTC.

Comment on this clone: The same CDR3 arises from other DNA sequences in this sample as well. The rearrangement uses TRBV5-1 and TRBJ2-7; D unclear. Deletions cut 1 base from V and 0 bases from J, with 8 bases between. This CDR3 contains 14 residues. The germline CDR1 and CDR2 sequences are SGHRS and YFSETQ. Here the CDR3 reads CASSLIGDSYEQYF. The CDR3 region has the DNA TGCGCCAGCAGCTTGATTGGAGACTCCTACGAGCAGTACTTC.

The chain has TRBV19 and TRBJ2-4; 8 bases map to TRBD1. CDR1 LNHDA and CDR2 SQIVND come from the germline V gene (reference sequence). The CDR3 runs to 16 residues. V shed 6 bases, J shed 1 base, and the junction held 8 bases outside the gene matches. The DNA of the CDR3 is TGTGCCAGTAGATATGGACAGGGCGATGCCAAAAACATTCAGTACTTC. Translating gives CASRYGQGDAKNIQYF.

The V call is TRBV27, the J call TRBJ2-2; 11 bases match TRBD2. The CDR3 loop spans 20 amino acids. V was clipped by 3 bases and J by 4 bases; unmatched bases: 16. CDR1 MNHEY and CDR2 SMNVEV come from the germline V gene (reference sequence). CDR3 residues: CASSFRIYSSGRPATGELFF. In nucleotides, the CDR3 is TGTGCCAGCAGTTTTCGAATTTACTCTAGCGGGAGGCCGGCCACCGGGGAGCTGTTTTTT.

The chain has TRBV6-6 and TRBJ1-2; D is uncertain. Germline CDR1 and CDR2: MNHNY and SVGAGI (reference sequence). V gave up 6 bases and J gave up 2 bases, with 10 bases separating them. This CDR3 region has 13 residues. The CDR3 loop is CASRETGNYGYTF. The CDR3 DNA sequence: TGTGCCAGCAGGGAGACGGGGAACTATGGCTACACCTTC.

This chain connects TRBV6-5 to TRBJ2-5; TRBD1 aligns across 8 bases. Germline V CDR1 and CDR2: MNHEY, SVGAGI. Unmatched junction bases numbered 8, after V lost 2 bases and J lost 6 bases. The CDR3 is made up of 15 amino acids. CDR3 residues: CASSYGRQGTKTQYF. Here the CDR3 DNA reads TGTGCCAGCAGTTACGGTAGACAGGGGACAAAGACCCAGTACTTC.

V is TRBV11-3 and J is TRBJ2-2, with 10 bases identical to TRBD1. The CDR3 has 14 residues. The germline V gene encodes CDR1 SGHNT and CDR2 YENEEA. With V trimmed by 6 bases and J by 5 bases, 3 bases remained unmatched. Here the CDR3 DNA reads TGTGCCAGCAGTCGGGACAGGGGAACCGGGGAGCTGTTTTTT. Protein: CASSRDRGTGELFF.

This clone was picked up one time. The V gene is TRBV25-1, the J gene TRBJ2-7; D unclear. Trimming shortened V by 6 bases and J by 2 bases, and 14 bases separated the two germline ends. Germline assignment: CDR1 MGHDK and CDR2 SYGVNS. CDR3 length equals 14 residues. The CDR3 DNA is TGTGCCAGCAGCATCGAACGAGTCCCCTACGAGCAGTACTTC. Protein product: CASSIERVPYEQYF.

The chain carries TRBV7-8 and TRBJ2-1; 7 nucleotides agree with TRBD1. Germline CDR1 is SGHVS and CDR2 is FQNEAQ. Trimming cost V 6 bases and J 7 bases; bases outside gene matches: 3. CDR3 length equals 12 residues. The CDR3 nucleotides read TGTGCCAGCAGAGGCAGGGGGAATGAGCAGTTCTTC. It encodes CASRGRGNEQFF.

The chain carries TRBV10-3 and TRBJ2-3; 7 bases fit TRBD2. The ends lost 3 bases at V and 4 bases at J; junction bases unmatched: 13. CDR1 is ENHRY, CDR2 SYGVKD, per germline. The CDR3 contains 17 residues. The CDR3 region is CAISDSGRESAPDTQYF. The CDR3 DNA follows: TGTGCCATCAGTGATTCTGGGAGGGAATCGGCCCCAGATACGCAGTATTTT.

In regard to this clone: Other DNA sequences in the sample encode the same CDR3. This chain connects TRBV7-9 to TRBJ1-1; 7 bases map to TRBD1. The CDR3 length is 15 residues. Germline CDR1 SEHNR, CDR2 FQNEAQ (reference sequence). V dropped 5 bases and J dropped 2; count of bases not matched to a gene: 8. CDR3 sequence (DNA): TGTGCCAGCAGCCCCCCCGGGACAGCTAACACTGAAGCTTTCTTT. Translation: CASSPPGTANTEAFF.

The V call is TRBV9, the J call TRBJ2-6; TRBD2 matches 12 bases. The germline CDR1 and CDR2 sequences are SGDLS and YYNGEE. The junction had 9 bases not matched to a gene; V was cut back by 2 bases and J by 0 bases. This CDR3 region has 20 residues. In nucleotides, the CDR3 is TGTGCCAGCAGCGTCCCGACTAGCGGGAGTTTCAACTCTGGGGCCAACGTCCTGACTTTC. This sequence encodes CASSVPTSGSFNSGANVLTF.